This T cell receptor (beta chain) was sequenced during a study of T cell responses to AZD1222 COVID-19 vaccine. The study's findings and limits: Repertoire sampling happened only post peak T cell response. Just a handful of people given AZD1222 tested seropositive at baseline.

This clone was seen only a few times. Its antigen is unidentified. Profiled with immunoSEQ multiplex PCR; TCRdb holds only in-frame clones, not every one. Of 45,000 to 55,000 clones in the sample, roughly three quarters were seen once. Trimming cost V 8 bases and J 6 bases, with 17 bases left between them. CDR3 length equals 13 residues. This specimen consisted of peripheral blood, obtained on day 0 of MenACWY control vaccination. The chain employs TRBV12-3 or TRBV12-4 and TRBJ2-7; either TRBD1 or TRBD2 may fit D (6 bases each). The clonotype originates from an adult in good health. DNA of the CDR3: TGTGCCAGCCGCTTCGAGGGGGGCAGCGAGCAGTACTTC. This translates into CASRFEGGSEQYF.